This T cell receptor beta chain came from a study of blood T cell repertoires in COVID-19. The overall study: Material from acute and convalescent COVID-19 was sourced from the United States, Italy and Spain. Sources were T cells, B-cell-depleted T cells, or PBMCs; the material itself was cDNA or gDNA.

This CDR3 is built from 16 residues. The V gene's germline CDR1 is LGHDT and CDR2 YNNKEL (reference sequence). With V trimmed by 5 bases and J by 3 bases, 13 bases remained unmatched. Exposed enrollees had met someone with a PCR-confirmed or clinician-diagnosed COVID-19 case at some point within the 2 weeks before study entry. The method was immunoSEQ multiplex PCR; TCRdb's version includes in-frame clones alone and lacks a portion of them. This table has approximately 220,000 clones, approximately 83% appearing once. This clone showed up just once. The clonotype was recovered from a woman aged 45 to 65 who had been exposed to COVID-19. Input material: PBMCs or T cells enriched from blood (not recorded which). The chain links TRBV3-1 (or the pseudogene TRBV3-2) to TRBJ2-7; TRBD2 aligns across 7 bases. CDR3 loop: CASSYTLRGDNYEQYF. CDR3 DNA: TGTGCCAGCAGCTATACTCTACGGGGGGATAACTACGAGCAGTACTTC.